The rows below give T cell receptor beta chains drawn from one sample of a study of healthy donors' naive CD4 and CD8 T cells. TCRdb called the reads again in MiXCR, with one record for every CDR3 protein. Of 150,000 to 200,000 distinct CDR3 sequences listed, about 74% are singletons. The source material was naive CD4+ and CD8+ T cells sorted from blood, pooled from several donors. Receptors originate from a pool of human donors in good health; the sample pools cells from several healthy donors. The CDR3 runs from the conserved cysteine through the conserved F or W. D genes are given only for firm matches. Some rows mark clone size as missing; the rest say once, few, many or name a class of expanded clone.

CDR3 DNA: TGCAGCGCTTACAGTTCCTACGAGCAGTACTTC; CDR3 protein: CSAYSSYEQYF; J gene: TRBJ2-7; D gene: -; clone size: -; V gene: TRBV29-1
CDR3 DNA: TGTGCCAGCAGCTTAGAGCGGCTGAGCGGCTACACCTTC; CDR3 protein: CASSLERLSGYTF; J gene: TRBJ1-2; D gene: -; clone size: -; V gene: TRBV13
CDR3 DNA: TGTGCCAGTAGTATAGGCAAAGAGACCCAGTACTTC; CDR3 protein: CASSIGKETQYF; J gene: TRBJ2-5; D gene: -; clone size: few; V gene: TRBV19
CDR3 DNA: TGTGCCAGCAGTGGCAGGACGGGGAATCAGCCCCAGCATTTT; CDR3 protein: CASSGRTGNQPQHF; J gene: TRBJ1-5; D gene: -; clone size: once; V gene: TRBV6-2/TRBV6-3
CDR3 DNA: TGTGCCAGCAGTTTAAGGGCGGGAGTTCGGTACGAGCAGTACTTC; CDR3 protein: CASSLRAGVRYEQYF; J gene: TRBJ2-7; D gene: TRBD2; clone size: few; V gene: TRBV12-3/TRBV12-4
CDR3 DNA: TGCGCCAGCAGCTTGGGGGACGCCAGCCCCTACGAGCAGTACTTC; CDR3 protein: CASSLGDASPYEQYF; J gene: TRBJ2-7; D gene: -; clone size: -; V gene: TRBV5-1
CDR3 DNA: TGTGCCAGCAGCTTGGCCTCCGCCGGGACGCTTTCCTACGAGCAGTACTTC; CDR3 protein: CASSLASAGTLSYEQYF; J gene: TRBJ2-7; D gene: -; clone size: once; V gene: TRBV5-6
CDR3 DNA: TGTGCCAGTAGTTGGCTAGCGGGGTCCTCCTACGAGCAGTACTTC; CDR3 protein: CASSWLAGSSYEQYF; J gene: TRBJ2-7; D gene: TRBD2; clone size: -; V gene: TRBV19
CDR3 DNA: TGTGCCAGCAGCCCGAGGACTAGCGGGGTGCTGAGATACAATGAGCAGTTCTTC; CDR3 protein: CASSPRTSGVLRYNEQFF; J gene: TRBJ2-1; D gene: TRBD2; clone size: -; V gene: TRBV5-4
CDR3 DNA: TGCAGCGTTGGACAGGGGCCCCCGGAGTTCTTC; CDR3 protein: CSVGQGPPEFF; J gene: TRBJ2-1; D gene: TRBD1; clone size: -; V gene: TRBV29-1
CDR3 DNA: TGTGCCAGCAGCCAAGGGTCCGACAGTTACACCGGGGAGCTGTTTTTT; CDR3 protein: CASSQGSDSYTGELFF; J gene: TRBJ2-2; D gene: -; clone size: -; V gene: TRBV4-2
CDR3 DNA: TGCAGCGTTGGACCCGTGCTGGGGTACGAGCAGTACTTC; CDR3 protein: CSVGPVLGYEQYF; J gene: TRBJ2-7; D gene: -; clone size: -; V gene: TRBV29-1
CDR3 DNA: TGCAGCGTTGAAGAGTGGACGGCTGAAGCTTTCTTT; CDR3 protein: CSVEEWTAEAFF; J gene: TRBJ1-1; D gene: -; clone size: -; V gene: TRBV29-1
CDR3 DNA: TGCAGTGCTAGGGGGTTAGAGGACAGATACGACTATGGCTACACCTTC; CDR3 protein: CSARGLEDRYDYGYTF; J gene: TRBJ1-2; D gene: -; clone size: -; V gene: TRBV20-1
CDR3 DNA: TGCAGCGTTGAAGAAAGGGCCGGGGAGCTGTTTTTT; CDR3 protein: CSVEERAGELFF; J gene: TRBJ2-2; D gene: -; clone size: -; V gene: TRBV29-1
CDR3 DNA: TGTGCCAGCAGTGTGAGGACCCTGTCCGAGCAGTACTTC; CDR3 protein: CASSVRTLSEQYF; J gene: TRBJ2-7; D gene: -; clone size: -; V gene: TRBV2
CDR3 DNA: TGTGCCAGCAGTTCGCGGGACAGGGTATCGTCCTCCTACAATGAGCAGTTCTTC; CDR3 protein: CASSSRDRVSSSYNEQFF; J gene: TRBJ2-1; D gene: TRBD1; clone size: few; V gene: TRBV27
CDR3 DNA: TGTGCCAGCGGAGACAATGAGCAGTTCTTC; CDR3 protein: CASGDNEQFF; J gene: TRBJ2-1; D gene: -; clone size: -; V gene: TRBV6-5
CDR3 DNA: TGTGCCTGGAGTGTAAAGAGTGTGCAGTACTTC; CDR3 protein: CAWSVKSVQYF; J gene: TRBJ2-7; D gene: -; clone size: -; V gene: TRBV30
CDR3 DNA: TGTGCCAGCGGACAGGGGAGGTCTGGGGCCAACGTCCTGACTTTC; CDR3 protein: CASGQGRSGANVLTF; J gene: TRBJ2-6; D gene: TRBD1; clone size: -; V gene: TRBV19